Each of the 12 T cell receptor beta chains below was sequenced from the same sample in a study of shared clonotypes between healthy human individuals. Sequenced by immunoSEQ multiplex PCR; TCRdb stores in-frame clones only, minus some. The data hold 2 million to 2.5 million clones, with less than 95% observed a single time. The naive CD8 subset, CD45RO-negative cells positively selected for CCR7, excluded terminally differentiated effector memory CD45RA+ cells. The sample consisted of naive CD8+ T cells sorted from blood. The receptors shown here come from a young man in good health.

Comments on this clone: Other DNA variants within this sample encode the same CDR3. The gene calls are TRBV30 and TRBJ1-1; D is unresolved. The CDR3 is 13 residues long. CDR1 is GTSNPN and CDR2 is SVGIG in the germline V gene (reference sequence). Trimming removed 0 bases from V and 1 base from J, with 6 bases in between. Here the CDR3 reads CAWSVIPNTEAFF. CDR3 nucleotide sequence: TGTGCCTGGAGTGTTATACCGAACACTGAAGCTTTCTTT.

DNA of the CDR3: TGTGCCAGCAGCTTAGGGAAGAAGGGGTACTCCTATAATTCACCCCTCCACTTT. Translated, it gives CASSLGKKGYSYNSPLHF. This chain links TRBV11-2 with TRBJ1-6, with D possibly matching TRBD1 (5 bases). This CDR3 has 18 amino acids. V dropped 1 base and J dropped 0 bases, with 13 bases sitting between them. The V gene's germline CDR1 is SGHAT and CDR2 FQNNGV. The variable domain in full, completed from reference TRBV11-2 and TRBJ1-6, reads EAGVAQSPRYKIIEKRQSVAFWCNPISGHATLYWYQQILGQGPKLLIQFQNNGVVDDSQLPKDRFSAERLKGVDSTLKIQPAKLEDSAVYLCASSLGKKGYSYNSPLHFGNGTRLTVT.

This chain uses TRBV28 with TRBJ2-2; 7 bases agree with TRBD2. V was clipped by 6 bases and J by 1 base; unmatched bases: 11. This CDR3 region has 17 residues. The germline gives CDR1 MDHEN, CDR2 SYDVKM. The DNA of the CDR3 is TGTGCCAGCAGCCCAATGCGGGGACTAATGAACACCGGGGAGCTGTTTTTT. Encoded protein: CASSPMRGLMNTGELFF.

V and J are TRBV7-9 and TRBJ2-7; D is perhaps TRBD2 (6 bases). This CDR3 is 15 amino acids long. Trimming removed 1 base at V and 3 bases at J, with 13 bases between. Germline values: CDR1 SEHNR, CDR2 FQNEAQ (reference sequence). CDR3 residues: CASSLVSGGDYEQYF. CDR3 bases: TGTGCCAGCAGCTTAGTATCCGGGGGAGACTACGAGCAGTACTTC.

The chain couples TRBV29-1 to TRBJ2-1; no reliable D call. Germline loops: CDR1 SQVTM, CDR2 ANQGSEA. The CDR3 totals 11 residues. V gave up 3 bases and J gave up 10 bases, with 10 bases separating them. The CDR3 sequence is CSVDSDQEQFF. The DNA of the CDR3 is TGCAGCGTTGATTCGGATCAAGAGCAGTTCTTC.

This clone was seen just once. The chain employs TRBV30 and TRBJ2-3; weak D call: TRBD1 (5 bases). Germline assignment: CDR1 GTSNPN and CDR2 SVGIG (reference sequence). V lost 0 bases and J 0 bases, leaving 16 bases between the germline ends. The CDR3 has 17 residues. The CDR3 DNA reads TGTGCCTGGAGTGTAAATGGGGCAGCACTTAGCACAGATACGCAGTATTTT. Translation gives CAWSVNGAALSTDTQYF.

The V and J genes are TRBV5-6 and TRBJ2-1; 9 bases line up with TRBD1. The CDR3 loop spans 14 amino acids. CDR1 and CDR2 from the germline V gene are SGHDT and YYEEEE. V shed 2 bases and J 8 bases; nucleotides not matched to a gene: 5. This CDR3 reads CASSFGTGSDEQFF. The CDR3 DNA sequence: TGTGCCAGCAGCTTTGGGACAGGGTCGGATGAGCAGTTCTTC.

A word on this clone: Other DNA sequences of this sample code for an identical CDR3. The V call is TRBV13, the J call TRBJ1-1; 7 bases are a match to TRBD1. The V gene's germline CDR1 is PRHDT and CDR2 FYEKMQ (reference sequence). V gave up 4 bases and J gave up 2 bases; unmatched junction bases: 1. The CDR3 is made up of 13 amino acids. The CDR3 DNA reads as TGTGCCAGCAGCTCAGGGGGTAACACTGAAGCTTTCTTT. As protein: CASSSGGNTEAFF. The full variable domain, its missing parts supplied by reference TRBV13 and TRBJ1-1, is AAGVIQSPRHLIKEKRETATLKCYPIPRHDTVYWYQQGPGQDPQFLISFYEKMQSDKGSIPDRFSAQQFSDYHSELNMSSLELGDSALYFCASSSGGNTEAFFGQGTRLTVV.

The chain carries TRBV5-4 and TRBJ2-5; D gene uncertain. The CDR3 sequence is 13 residues long. The V end was cut by 2 bases, the J end by 3 bases, with 8 bases between. The germline V gene has CDR1 SGHNT and CDR2 YYREEE (reference sequence). CDR3 nucleotides: TGTGCCAGCAGCTTAATTCCCGAAGAGACCCAGTACTTC. It translates to CASSLIPEETQYF.

V and J are TRBV5-1 and TRBJ1-1; possibly TRBD1 for D (5 bases). Germline V gene lookup returns CDR1 SGHRS and CDR2 YFSETQ. The CDR3 runs 15 residues. Between the trimmed V and J ends, which lost 1 base and 5 bases, there was a span of 15 bases. In nucleotides, the CDR3 is TGCGCCAGCAGCTTGTATAGGGGCGCGGAGACTGAAGCTTTCTTT. This gives the protein CASSLYRGAETEAFF. The full variable domain, with the rest looked up from reference TRBV5-1 and TRBJ1-1, is KAGVTQTPRYLIKTRGQQVTLSCSPISGHRSVSWYQQTPGQGLQFLFEYFSETQRNKGNFPGRFSGRQFSNSRSEMNVSTLELGDSALYLCASSLYRGAETEAFFGQGTRLTVV.

The chain employs TRBV11-2 and TRBJ1-6; D is undetermined. This CDR3 has 16 residues. Between the trimmed V and J ends, which lost 3 bases and 0 bases, there was a span of 9 bases. CDR1 and CDR2 (germline): SGHAT, FQNNGV. The chain's CDR3 is CASSFLPSSYNSPLHF. In DNA, the CDR3 is TGTGCCAGCAGCTTCCTACCGAGCTCCTATAATTCACCCCTCCACTTT.

The chain has TRBV4-3 and TRBJ2-7, with TRBD1 identical over 9 bases. CDR1 and CDR2 (germline): LGHNA, YSLEER. V lost 0 bases, J lost 5 bases, and 11 bases stayed unmatched. The length of the CDR3 is 17 residues. CDR3 DNA sequence: TGCGCCAGCAGCCAAGACGTCTTAGGGACAGGGTCGGACGAGCAGTACTTC. As protein: CASSQDVLGTGSDEQYF.